The following is a TCR beta chain sequence with its context. The CDR3 is made up of 14 amino acids. The germline gives CDR1 MNHNY, CDR2 SVGAGI (reference sequence). PCR was performed a second time for about 7 to 11 cycles using a sample-barcoded 5' primer and a J-beta primer mix. TCRdb passed the 5' RACE reads through MiXCR, listing each CDR3 protein once. Of approximately 780,000 distinct CDR3 sequences in the sample, more than 25% were seen once. This entry comes from a study of blood T cells in healthy people across ages. These data were also reused for a study on T cells of mothers and their children.

Sequencing input: blood. The TCR originated in a boy younger than 18 in good health. The chain has TRBV6-6 and TRBJ2-5, with D unclear. The DNA matches TRBJ2-7 better at its end, which makes the J call doubtful. The CDR3 is CASTLSHRSYEQYF. DNA for the CDR3: TGTGCCAGCACCCTGTCGCACCGCTCCTACGAGCAGTACTTC.